The table lists the clone carrying this T cell receptor beta chain with many counts. The antigen is not known. CDR3 length: 14 residues. Per germline, CDR1 SGHTA and CDR2 FQGTGA. V lost 5 bases and J lost 7; bases outside the gene matches: 9. These data belong to a study of post-analysis software for immune sequencing data. The TCR beta cDNA libraries carried unique molecular identifiers. TCRdb fed the PCR reads into MiXCR, producing one record per CDR3 protein. The sample lists about 430,000 distinct CDR3 sequences, roughly 40% occurring once. Findings of the study overall: A handful of TRBV segments were more frequent in patients than controls; TRBV5-6, TRBV5-1 and TRBV20-1 belonged to this group. There was significantly lower normalized Chao1 diversity in multiple sclerosis patients than in controls.

Sequencing was performed on blood. The source of this sequence is a girl aged 2-10 years with multiple sclerosis. The chain has TRBV7-3 and TRBJ2-7, with 9 bases fitting TRBD1. CDR3 region: CASSPGQGTEEQYF. The DNA for the CDR3 is TGTGCCAGCAGCCCCGGACAGGGGACGGAAGAGCAGTACTTC.